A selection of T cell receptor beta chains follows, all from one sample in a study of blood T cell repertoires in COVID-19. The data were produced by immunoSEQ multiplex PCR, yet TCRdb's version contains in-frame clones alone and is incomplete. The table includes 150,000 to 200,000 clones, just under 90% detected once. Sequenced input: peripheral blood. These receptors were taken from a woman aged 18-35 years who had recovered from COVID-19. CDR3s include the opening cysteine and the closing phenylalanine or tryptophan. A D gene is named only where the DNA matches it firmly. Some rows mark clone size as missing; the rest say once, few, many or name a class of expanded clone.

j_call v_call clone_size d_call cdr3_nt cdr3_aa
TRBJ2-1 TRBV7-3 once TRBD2 TGTGCCAGCAGCCTACTAGTACTAGCGGGAAGCAATGAGCAGTTCTTC CASSLLVLAGSNEQFF
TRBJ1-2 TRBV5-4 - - TGTGCCAGCAGCCCTGGGGTCAGGGACTATGGCTACACCTTC CASSPGVRDYGYTF
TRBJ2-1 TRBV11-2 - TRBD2 TGTGCCAGCAGCCCCCTCGAGGTAGCGGGGATATTGTTCTTC CASSPLEVAGILFF
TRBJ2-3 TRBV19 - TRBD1 TGTGCCAGTAGCCCGGGACAGACCTTTAGGGATACGCAGTATTTT CASSPGQTFRDTQYF
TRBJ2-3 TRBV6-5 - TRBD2 TGTGCCCGGGGGGAAACAAACACAGATACGCAGTATTTT CARGETNTDTQYF
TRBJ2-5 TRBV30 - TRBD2 TGTGCCTGGGGACTAGCGGGAGGGCAGCTGACCCAGTACTTC CAWGLAGGQLTQYF
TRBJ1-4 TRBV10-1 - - TGCGCCAGACCCTTACAGGGTAAGAGGCCTAATGAAAAACTGTTTTTT CARPLQGKRPNEKLFF
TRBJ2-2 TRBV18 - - TGTGCCAGCTCACCACCGGGTCTGGGCTACGGGGAGCTGTTTTTT CASSPPGLGYGELFF
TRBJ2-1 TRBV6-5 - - TGTGCCAGCAGTTGGGGGCCTATCAATGAGCAGTTCTTC CASSWGPINEQFF
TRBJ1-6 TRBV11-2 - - TGTGCCAGCAGCTTATCTATATCCTCCTATAATTCACCCCTCCACTTT CASSLSISSYNSPLHF
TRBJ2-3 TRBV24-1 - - TGTGCCACCAGTGACCCCCTGGCGGGAATGATAGATACGCAGTATTTT CATSDPLAGMIDTQYF
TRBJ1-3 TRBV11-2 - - TGTGCCAGCAGCCAGCGGGGACTCCGGGGAAACACCATATATTTT CASSQRGLRGNTIYF
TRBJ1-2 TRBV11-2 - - TGTGCCAGCAGCCGAATGCGGGATGGCTACACCTTC CASSRMRDGYTF
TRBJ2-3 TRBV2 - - TGTGCCAGCAGTGGGGGCCAGGCTCGCACAGATACGCAGTATTTT CASSGGQARTDTQYF
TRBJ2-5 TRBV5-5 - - TGTGCCAGCAGCTTGGGGGAGAGCAGCCAAGAGACCCAGTACTTC CASSLGESSQETQYF
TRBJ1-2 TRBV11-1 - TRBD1 TGTGCCAGCAGCTTATCAGGGGGTGGTGGCTACACCTTC CASSLSGGGGYTF
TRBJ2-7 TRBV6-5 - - TGTGCCAGCAGGATGAACAGTTACCCCTACGAGCAGTACTTC CASRMNSYPYEQYF
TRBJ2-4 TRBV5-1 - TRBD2 TGCGCCAGCAGCTTTGGGACTAGCGGGACAAAAAACATTCAGTACTTC CASSFGTSGTKNIQYF
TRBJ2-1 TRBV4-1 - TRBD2 TGCGCCACCGATCCCGGGACTAGCCCCTACAATGAGCAGTTCTTC CATDPGTSPYNEQFF
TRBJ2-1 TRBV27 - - TGTGCCAGCAGTTTAGTAGGGACACACGATGAGCAGTTCTTC CASSLVGTHDEQFF
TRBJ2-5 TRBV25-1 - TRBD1 TGTGCCACTAGGACAGGGCACCTCCAAGAGACCCAGTACTTC CATRTGHLQETQYF
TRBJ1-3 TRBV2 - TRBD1 TGTGCCAGCAGTGAGGGACAGGGGATTGGAAACACCATATATTTT CASSEGQGIGNTIYF
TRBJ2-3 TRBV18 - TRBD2 TGTGCCAGCTCACTTGGACTAGCGGACACAGATACGCAGTATTTT CASSLGLADTDTQYF
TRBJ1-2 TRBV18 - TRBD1 TGTGCCAGCTCACCCGGACAGGGGGCGGCTGGCTACACCTTC CASSPGQGAAGYTF
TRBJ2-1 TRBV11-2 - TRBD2 TGTGCCAGCAGCTTAGCTGGCGGGAGAGGCGATGAGCAGTTCTTC CASSLAGGRGDEQFF
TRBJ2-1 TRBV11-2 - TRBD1 TGTGCCAGCAGCCTACGACAGGGAATGGCCTCCTACAATGAGCAGTTCTTC CASSLRQGMASYNEQFF
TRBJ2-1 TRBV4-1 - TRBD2 TGCGCCAGCAGCCTAGGGACTAGCTATGAGCAGTTCTTC CASSLGTSYEQFF
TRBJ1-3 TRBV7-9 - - TGTGCCAGCAGCGGTAGGGAGACGGGGACTGGAAACACCATATATTTT CASSGRETGTGNTIYF
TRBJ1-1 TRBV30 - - TGTGCCTGGAGTGTGGTCGGAGGTGAAGCTTTCTTT CAWSVVGGEAFF
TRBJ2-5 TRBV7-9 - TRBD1 TGTGCCAGCAGCTCGACAGGGCAAGAGACCCAGTACTTC CASSSTGQETQYF
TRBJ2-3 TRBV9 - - TGTGCCAGCAGCGCGTATAGCACAGATACGCAGTATTTT CASSAYSTDTQYF
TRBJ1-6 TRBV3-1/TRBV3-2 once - TGTGCCAGCAGCCAGACAGCATCCTATAATTCACCCCTCCACTTT CASSQTASYNSPLHF
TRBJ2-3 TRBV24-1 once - TGTGCCACCAGTGACCCAGGACCCCTGCGGAGGTATACGCAGTATTTT CATSDPGPLRRYTQYF
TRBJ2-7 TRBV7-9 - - TGTGCCAGCAGCTTGGGGCTCTCCTACGAGCAGTACTTC CASSLGLSYEQYF
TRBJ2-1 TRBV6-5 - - TGTGCCAGCAGTTATATGCAGGGGGGCAATGAGCAGTTCTTC CASSYMQGGNEQFF
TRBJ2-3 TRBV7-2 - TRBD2 TGTGCCAGCAGCTTAGCACCCCCGGGGACTAGCGGCCCTGATACGCAGTATTTT CASSLAPPGTSGPDTQYF
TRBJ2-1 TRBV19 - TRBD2 TGTGCCAGTAGTATCCCTCCTTCGGGACTAGCGGAATCCTACAATGAGCAGTTCTTC CASSIPPSGLAESYNEQFF
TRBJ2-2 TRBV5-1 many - TGCGCCAGCAGCTTAGGATTTAGCGGGAACACCGGGGAGCTGTTTTTT CASSLGFSGNTGELFF
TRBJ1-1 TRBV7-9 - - TGTGCCAGCAGCTTCCCCCCGGGAAGTTCGGGCACTGAAGCTTTCTTT CASSFPPGSSGTEAFF
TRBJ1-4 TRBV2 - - TGTGCCAGCAGTGACCTGGAGGTTGGAGGAGAAAAACTGTTTTTT CASSDLEVGGEKLFF
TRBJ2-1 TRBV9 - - TGTGCCAGCAGCACCGGGGGTCTCTACAATGAGCAGTTCTTC CASSTGGLYNEQFF
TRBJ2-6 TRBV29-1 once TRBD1 TGCAGCGTTCCGGGACAGGATAGCTCTGGGGCCAACGTCCTGACTTTC CSVPGQDSSGANVLTF
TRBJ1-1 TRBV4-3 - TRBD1 TGCGCCAGCAGCCAAATGACAGGGATGAACACTGAAGCTTTCTTT CASSQMTGMNTEAFF